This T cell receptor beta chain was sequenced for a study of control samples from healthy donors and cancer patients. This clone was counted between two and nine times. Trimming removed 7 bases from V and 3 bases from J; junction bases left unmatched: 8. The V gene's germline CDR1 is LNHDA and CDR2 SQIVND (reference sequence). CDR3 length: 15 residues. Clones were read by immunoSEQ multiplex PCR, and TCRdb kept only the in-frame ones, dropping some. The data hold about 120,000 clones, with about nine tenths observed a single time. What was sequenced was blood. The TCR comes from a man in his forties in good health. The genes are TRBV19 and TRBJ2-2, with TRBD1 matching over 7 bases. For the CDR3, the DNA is TGTGCCAGTACCGTACAGGGGTTCGACACCGGGGAGCTGTTTTTT. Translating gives CASTVQGFDTGELFF.